The 2 T cell receptor beta chains listed next were all sequenced from one sample in a study of cytomegalovirus exposure and HLA in healthy donors. Vbeta (60) and Jbeta (13) primers were used in the PCR. Assay used: immunoSEQ multiplex PCR; TCRdb lists only in-frame clones, some missing. The table lists approximately 130,000 clones. The sequencing sample was made of PBMCs. These receptors were collected from a woman in her sixties or seventies in good health and CMV-seronegative.

The chain joins TRBV4-1 to TRBJ2-4, with 7 positions matching TRBD1. This CDR3 has 15 amino acids. The V gene's germline CDR1 is MGHRA and CDR2 YSYEKL. The trim removed 0 bases at V and 8 bases at J, leaving 7 bases unmatched. The CDR3 region has the DNA TGCGCCAGCAGCCAAGAGACAGGGTATCGGGACATTCAGTACTTC. Its protein product is CASSQETGYRDIQYF.

This rearrangement joins TRBV7-9 to TRBJ2-7; the D gene is possibly TRBD1 (6 bases). V was clipped by 3 bases and J by 3 bases, with 15 bases between them. The germline V gene encodes CDR1 SEHNR and CDR2 FQNEAQ (reference sequence). There are 15 residues in the CDR3. The CDR3 DNA is TGTGCCAGCAGCTTCGGTACCCTCAGGGGCTACGAGCAGTACTTC. The encoded protein is CASSFGTLRGYEQYF. Full variable domain (rest looked up from reference TRBV7-9 and TRBJ2-7): DTGVSQNPRHKITKRGQNVTFRCDPISEHNRLYWYRQTLGQGPEFLTYFQNEAQLEKSRLLSDRFSAERPKGSFSTLEIQRTEQGDSAMYLCASSFGTLRGYEQYFGPGTRLTVT.